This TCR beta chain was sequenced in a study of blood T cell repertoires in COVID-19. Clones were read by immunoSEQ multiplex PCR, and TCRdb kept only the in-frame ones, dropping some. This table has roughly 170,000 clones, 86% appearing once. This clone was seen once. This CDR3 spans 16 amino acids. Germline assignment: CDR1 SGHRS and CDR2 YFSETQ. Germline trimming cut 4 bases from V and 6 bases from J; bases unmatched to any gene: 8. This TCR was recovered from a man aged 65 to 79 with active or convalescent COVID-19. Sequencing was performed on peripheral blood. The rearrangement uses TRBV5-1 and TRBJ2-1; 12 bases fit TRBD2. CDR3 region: CASSKGTSGRLNEQFF. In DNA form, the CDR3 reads TGCGCCAGCAGCAAAGGGACTAGCGGGCGTCTCAATGAGCAGTTCTTC.